A selection of T cell receptor beta chains follows, all from one sample in a study of T cells in Graves' hyperthyroidism and ophthalmopathy. MiXCR, run by TCRdb on the multiplex PCR reads, gives a single entry per CDR3 protein. The sample lists approximately 250,000 distinct CDR3 sequences, around 24% seen once, with 35% in the top ten. The sequenced sample consisted of blood. All receptors come from a woman between 40 and 50 years old with Graves' ophthalmopathy. Both conserved end residues are part of each CDR3. The D gene is left open where the match is weak. For some rows the clone size is stated as once, few or many, or as a class when expanded; others skip it.

clone_size: -; d_call: -; cdr3_length: 15; v_call: TRBV6-2/TRBV6-3; j_call: TRBJ2-2; cdr3_aa: CASSYYRRNTGELFF; cdr3_nt: TGTGCCAGCAGTTACTATCGACGAAACACCGGGGAGCTGTTTTTT
clone_size: many; d_call: TRBD2; cdr3_length: 17; v_call: TRBV7-6; j_call: TRBJ2-2; cdr3_aa: CASRPTSGRAGPGELFF; cdr3_nt: TGTGCCAGCAGACCGACTAGCGGGAGGGCCGGTCCCGGGGAGCTGTTTTTT
clone_size: many; d_call: -; cdr3_length: 13; v_call: TRBV7-9; j_call: TRBJ1-2; cdr3_aa: CASSLSQGYGYTF; cdr3_nt: TGTGCCAGCAGCTTAAGCCAGGGCTATGGCTACACCTTC
clone_size: few; d_call: -; cdr3_length: 15; v_call: TRBV6-1; j_call: TRBJ1-2; cdr3_aa: CASSEVVGRGDGYTF; cdr3_nt: TGTGCCAGCAGTGAAGTGGTGGGGCGCGGTGATGGCTACACCTTC
clone_size: many; d_call: -; cdr3_length: 13; v_call: TRBV5-1; j_call: TRBJ2-5; cdr3_aa: CASSKLIEETQYF; cdr3_nt: TGCGCCAGCAGCAAGCTGATCGAAGAGACCCAGTACTTC
clone_size: -; d_call: -; cdr3_length: 14; v_call: TRBV12-3/TRBV12-4; j_call: TRBJ2-7; cdr3_aa: CVSSPAGRSYEQYF; cdr3_nt: TGTGTCAGCTCTCCAGCCGGACGATCCTACGAGCAGTACTTC
clone_size: few; d_call: -; cdr3_length: 13; v_call: TRBV6-1; j_call: TRBJ2-7; cdr3_aa: CASTFGTAYEQYF; cdr3_nt: TGTGCCAGCACCTTCGGGACTGCCTACGAGCAGTACTTC
clone_size: many; d_call: TRBD2; cdr3_length: 14; v_call: TRBV7-2; j_call: TRBJ2-7; cdr3_aa: CASSFEGGPDEQYF; cdr3_nt: TGTGCCAGCAGCTTTGAGGGAGGGCCGGACGAGCAGTACTTC
clone_size: many; d_call: -; cdr3_length: 12; v_call: TRBV29-1; j_call: TRBJ2-2; cdr3_aa: CSVSGWGGELFF; cdr3_nt: TGCAGCGTTTCAGGGTGGGGCGGGGAGCTGTTTTTT
clone_size: -; d_call: TRBD2; cdr3_length: 15; v_call: TRBV12-3/TRBV12-4; j_call: TRBJ2-5; cdr3_aa: CASTLGLATGETQYF; cdr3_nt: TGTGCCAGCACCTTGGGACTAGCGACGGGGGAGACCCAGTACTTC
clone_size: -; d_call: TRBD1; cdr3_length: 16; v_call: TRBV6-2/TRBV6-3; j_call: TRBJ1-1; cdr3_aa: CASTRRDRGTNTEAFF; cdr3_nt: TGTGCCAGCACCCGCCGGGACAGGGGGACGAACACTGAAGCTTTCTTT
clone_size: many; d_call: -; cdr3_length: 15; v_call: TRBV18; j_call: TRBJ2-2; cdr3_aa: CASSKDYLNTGELFF; cdr3_nt: TGTGCCAGCTCGAAAGACTACTTGAACACCGGGGAGCTGTTTTTT
clone_size: many; d_call: -; cdr3_length: 12; v_call: TRBV6-5; j_call: TRBJ1-5; cdr3_aa: CASSYGDQPQHF; cdr3_nt: TGTGCCAGCAGTTACGGGGATCAGCCCCAGCATTTT
clone_size: many; d_call: -; cdr3_length: 15; v_call: TRBV7-2; j_call: TRBJ1-2; cdr3_aa: CASSLVSGQGFGYTF; cdr3_nt: TGTGCCAGCAGCTTAGTTTCGGGGCAGGGCTTCGGCTACACCTTC
clone_size: -; d_call: -; cdr3_length: 15; v_call: TRBV28; j_call: TRBJ2-5; cdr3_aa: CASSFRGTEKETQYF; cdr3_nt: TGTGCCAGCAGTTTCCGAGGGACGGAGAAAGAGACCCAGTACTTC
clone_size: many; d_call: -; cdr3_length: 15; v_call: TRBV7-9; j_call: TRBJ2-2; cdr3_aa: CASSLESGNTGELFF; cdr3_nt: TGTGCCAGCAGCTTAGAATCAGGAAACACCGGGGAGCTGTTTTTT
clone_size: -; d_call: TRBD1; cdr3_length: 16; v_call: TRBV6-1; j_call: TRBJ1-2; cdr3_aa: CASSPDRGRSNYGYTF; cdr3_nt: TGTGCCAGCAGTCCAGACAGGGGGCGAAGTAACTATGGCTACACCTTC
clone_size: many; d_call: -; cdr3_length: 12; v_call: TRBV20-1; j_call: TRBJ2-7; cdr3_aa: CSARDNSYEQYF; cdr3_nt: TGCAGTGCTAGAGACAACTCCTACGAGCAGTACTTC
clone_size: many; d_call: TRBD1; cdr3_length: 17; v_call: TRBV4-2; j_call: TRBJ2-2; cdr3_aa: CASSQVSGQGNTGELFF; cdr3_nt: TGTGCCAGCAGCCAAGTTTCAGGACAGGGAAACACCGGGGAGCTGTTTTTT
clone_size: -; d_call: -; cdr3_length: 13; v_call: TRBV12-3/TRBV12-4; j_call: TRBJ1-2; cdr3_aa: CASSLARGDGYTF; cdr3_nt: TGTGCCAGCAGTTTAGCCAGGGGTGATGGCTACACCTTC
clone_size: many; d_call: TRBD2; cdr3_length: 17; v_call: TRBV6-5; j_call: TRBJ2-5; cdr3_aa: CASHRLAGGLVQETQYF; cdr3_nt: TGTGCCAGCCACCGACTAGCGGGAGGGCTCGTACAAGAGACCCAGTACTTC
clone_size: many; d_call: -; cdr3_length: 13; v_call: TRBV7-2; j_call: TRBJ2-7; cdr3_aa: CASLPGFSYEQYF; cdr3_nt: TGTGCCAGCCTCCCGGGGTTCTCCTACGAGCAGTACTTC
clone_size: many; d_call: -; cdr3_length: 14; v_call: TRBV11-2; j_call: TRBJ1-1; cdr3_aa: CASSLVEGRTEAFF; cdr3_nt: TGTGCCAGCAGCTTAGTGGAGGGAAGGACTGAAGCTTTCTTT
clone_size: many; d_call: -; cdr3_length: 14; v_call: TRBV7-9; j_call: TRBJ1-2; cdr3_aa: CASTSLSSTRGYTF; cdr3_nt: TGTGCCAGCACCTCTTTGTCCTCAACGAGGGGCTACACCTTC
clone_size: many; d_call: -; cdr3_length: 16; v_call: TRBV2; j_call: TRBJ2-7; cdr3_aa: CASSDQRSLSSYEQYF; cdr3_nt: TGTGCCAGCAGTGACCAGCGGAGCTTATCCTCCTACGAGCAGTACTTC
clone_size: many; d_call: -; cdr3_length: 14; v_call: TRBV19; j_call: TRBJ1-1; cdr3_aa: CASSIPAVNTEAFF; cdr3_nt: TGTGCCAGTAGTATCCCGGCCGTGAACACTGAAGCTTTCTTT
clone_size: few; d_call: -; cdr3_length: 12; v_call: TRBV12-3/TRBV12-4; j_call: TRBJ2-1; cdr3_aa: CASSPPGDEQFF; cdr3_nt: TGTGCCAGCAGCCCGCCTGGGGATGAGCAGTTCTTC
clone_size: many; d_call: TRBD1; cdr3_length: 18; v_call: TRBV28; j_call: TRBJ1-6; cdr3_aa: CASSFWGKTGQPDSPLHF; cdr3_nt: TGTGCCAGCAGTTTTTGGGGCAAAACGGGACAGCCAGATTCACCCCTCCACTTT
clone_size: -; d_call: -; cdr3_length: 13; v_call: TRBV20-1; j_call: TRBJ1-1; cdr3_aa: CSALASMNTEAFF; cdr3_nt: TGCAGTGCTCTCGCGAGCATGAACACTGAAGCTTTCTTT
clone_size: -; d_call: -; cdr3_length: 12; v_call: TRBV12-5; j_call: TRBJ2-7; cdr3_aa: CASGLVTYEQYF; cdr3_nt: TGTGCTAGTGGTTTGGTCACCTACGAGCAGTACTTC
clone_size: -; d_call: TRBD1; cdr3_length: 16; v_call: TRBV6-2/TRBV6-3; j_call: TRBJ1-5; cdr3_aa: CASRHETGTGNQPQHF; cdr3_nt: TGTGCCAGCAGGCACGAGACAGGGACGGGCAATCAGCCCCAGCATTTT
clone_size: many; d_call: TRBD2; cdr3_length: 12; v_call: TRBV5-6; j_call: TRBJ2-7; cdr3_aa: CASSPGGGEQYF; cdr3_nt: TGTGCCAGCAGCCCGGGGGGGGGTGAGCAGTACTTC
clone_size: many; d_call: TRBD1; cdr3_length: 14; v_call: TRBV12-3/TRBV12-4; j_call: TRBJ1-5; cdr3_aa: CASSRPGGEQPQHF; cdr3_nt: TGTGCCAGCAGCCGACCAGGGGGCGAACAGCCCCAGCATTTT
clone_size: many; d_call: TRBD1; cdr3_length: 17; v_call: TRBV18; j_call: TRBJ1-1; cdr3_aa: CASSPRATGDEDTEAFF; cdr3_nt: TGTGCCAGCTCACCGCGGGCGACAGGGGACGAAGACACTGAAGCTTTCTTT
clone_size: many; d_call: TRBD1; cdr3_length: 16; v_call: TRBV28; j_call: TRBJ2-7; cdr3_aa: CASRPPGQGLSYEQYF; cdr3_nt: TGTGCCAGCAGACCGCCGGGACAGGGACTTTCCTACGAGCAGTACTTC
clone_size: once; d_call: -; cdr3_length: 13; v_call: TRBV6-1; j_call: TRBJ1-2; cdr3_aa: CASSDQHYKQGDF; cdr3_nt: TGTGCCAGCAGTGACCAACATTATAAACAGGGAGATTTC
clone_size: -; d_call: -; cdr3_length: 15; v_call: TRBV30; j_call: TRBJ2-3; cdr3_aa: CAWEPWETGTDTQYF; cdr3_nt: TGTGCCTGGGAACCCTGGGAGACAGGCACAGATACGCAGTATTTT
clone_size: many; d_call: -; cdr3_length: 15; v_call: TRBV12-3/TRBV12-4; j_call: TRBJ1-5; cdr3_aa: CASSFRGFGNQPQHF; cdr3_nt: TGTGCCAGCAGTTTTCGGGGATTCGGCAATCAGCCCCAGCATTTT
clone_size: many; d_call: -; cdr3_length: 15; v_call: TRBV7-2; j_call: TRBJ2-5; cdr3_aa: CASSLAVTTQETQYF; cdr3_nt: TGTGCCAGCAGCTTAGCCGTAACTACCCAAGAGACCCAGTACTTC
clone_size: many; d_call: -; cdr3_length: 17; v_call: TRBV6-2/TRBV6-3; j_call: TRBJ2-7; cdr3_aa: CASSYSTVDSRAYEQYF; cdr3_nt: TGTGCCAGCAGTTACTCGACTGTGGACAGCCGGGCCTACGAGCAGTACTTC
clone_size: many; d_call: -; cdr3_length: 11; v_call: TRBV29-1; j_call: TRBJ1-2; cdr3_aa: CSVEVGYGYTF; cdr3_nt: TGCAGCGTTGAAGTGGGCTATGGCTACACCTTC
clone_size: once; d_call: TRBD1; cdr3_length: 15; v_call: TRBV7-8; j_call: TRBJ1-2; cdr3_aa: CASSLALQGGRGYTF; cdr3_nt: TGTGCCAGCAGCTTAGCTTTACAGGGGGGGCGAGGCTACACCTTC
clone_size: -; d_call: TRBD2; cdr3_length: 17; v_call: TRBV20-1; j_call: TRBJ2-6; cdr3_aa: CSARALLAVSGANVLTF; cdr3_nt: TGCAGTGCTAGAGCTTTGCTAGCGGTCTCTGGGGCCAACGTCCTGACTTTC
clone_size: many; d_call: TRBD1; cdr3_length: 14; v_call: TRBV5-1; j_call: TRBJ2-3; cdr3_aa: CASSLQGTTDTQYF; cdr3_nt: TGCGCCAGCAGCCTACAGGGGACCACAGATACGCAGTATTTT
clone_size: many; d_call: -; cdr3_length: 10; v_call: TRBV29-1; j_call: TRBJ2-7; cdr3_aa: CSISLLEQYF; cdr3_nt: TGCAGCATCTCCCTGCTCGAGCAGTACTTC
clone_size: -; d_call: TRBD1; cdr3_length: 13; v_call: TRBV9; j_call: TRBJ2-5; cdr3_aa: CASSAGQDETQYF; cdr3_nt: TGTGCCAGCAGCGCGGGACAGGATGAGACCCAGTACTTC
clone_size: many; d_call: TRBD2; cdr3_length: 15; v_call: TRBV20-1; j_call: TRBJ2-5; cdr3_aa: CSASSLAGNQETQYF; cdr3_nt: TGCAGTGCTAGCAGCTTAGCGGGGAACCAAGAGACCCAGTACTTC
clone_size: -; d_call: TRBD2; cdr3_length: 15; v_call: TRBV5-1; j_call: TRBJ2-5; cdr3_aa: CASEEGLAGAETQYF; cdr3_nt: TGCGCCAGCGAAGAGGGACTAGCGGGAGCGGAGACCCAGTACTTC
clone_size: many; d_call: TRBD2; cdr3_length: 17; v_call: TRBV14; j_call: TRBJ2-5; cdr3_aa: CASSFRPRLAGQETQYF; cdr3_nt: TGTGCCAGCAGCTTCCGACCCCGGCTAGCGGGACAAGAGACCCAGTACTTC
clone_size: many; d_call: -; cdr3_length: 13; v_call: TRBV10-3; j_call: TRBJ1-1; cdr3_aa: CATRWTENTEAFF; cdr3_nt: TGTGCCACCCGCTGGACAGAGAACACTGAAGCTTTCTTT
clone_size: many; d_call: TRBD2; cdr3_length: 15; v_call: TRBV12-3/TRBV12-4; j_call: TRBJ2-7; cdr3_aa: CASSQGLAGVYEQYF; cdr3_nt: TGTGCCAGCAGCCAGGGACTAGCGGGAGTCTACGAGCAGTACTTC
clone_size: many; d_call: -; cdr3_length: 15; v_call: TRBV12-3/TRBV12-4; j_call: TRBJ2-5; cdr3_aa: CASSLGPHTSKTQYF; cdr3_nt: TGTGCCAGCAGTTTAGGACCCCATACCTCAAAGACCCAGTACTTC
clone_size: many; d_call: -; cdr3_length: 14; v_call: TRBV28; j_call: TRBJ2-5; cdr3_aa: CASTPSGNRGTQYF; cdr3_nt: TGTGCCAGCACCCCTTCGGGAAACCGGGGGACCCAGTACTTC
clone_size: many; d_call: -; cdr3_length: 13; v_call: TRBV7-9; j_call: TRBJ1-5; cdr3_aa: CASSSTGNQPQHF; cdr3_nt: TGTGCCAGCAGCTCCACAGGGAATCAGCCCCAGCATTTT
clone_size: many; d_call: -; cdr3_length: 15; v_call: TRBV5-6; j_call: TRBJ2-7; cdr3_aa: CASSLSGRSSYEQYF; cdr3_nt: TGTGCCAGCAGTTTGTCTGGACGGAGCTCCTACGAGCAGTACTTC